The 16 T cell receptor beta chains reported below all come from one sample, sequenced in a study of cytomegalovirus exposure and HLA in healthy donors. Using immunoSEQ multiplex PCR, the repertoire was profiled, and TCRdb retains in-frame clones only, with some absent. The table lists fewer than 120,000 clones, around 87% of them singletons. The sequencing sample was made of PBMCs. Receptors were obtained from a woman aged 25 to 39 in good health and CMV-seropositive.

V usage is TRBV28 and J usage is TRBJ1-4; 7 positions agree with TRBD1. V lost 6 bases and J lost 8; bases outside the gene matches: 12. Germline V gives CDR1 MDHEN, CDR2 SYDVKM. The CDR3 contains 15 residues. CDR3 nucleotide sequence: TGTGCCAGCAGCTATCCGCCCAGGGGGAACGAAAAACTGTTTTTT. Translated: CASSYPPRGNEKLFF.

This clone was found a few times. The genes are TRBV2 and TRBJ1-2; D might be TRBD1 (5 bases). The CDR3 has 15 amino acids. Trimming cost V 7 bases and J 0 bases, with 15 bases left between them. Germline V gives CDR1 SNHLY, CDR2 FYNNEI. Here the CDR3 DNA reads TGTGCCAGCAACCCAGGGCCTAAGTCTAACTATGGCTACACCTTC. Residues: CASNPGPKSNYGYTF. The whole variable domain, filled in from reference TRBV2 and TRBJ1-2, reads EPEVTQTPSHQVTQMGQEVILRCVPISNHLYFYWYRQILGQKVEFLVSFYNNEISEKSEIFDDQFSVERPDGSNFTLKIRSTKLEDSAMYFCASNPGPKSNYGYTFGSGTRLTVV.

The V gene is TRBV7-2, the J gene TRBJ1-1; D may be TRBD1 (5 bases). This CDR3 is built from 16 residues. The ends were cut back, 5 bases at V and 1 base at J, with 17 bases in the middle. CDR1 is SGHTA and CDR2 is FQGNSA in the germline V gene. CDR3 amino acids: CASSRFPRQKNTEAFF. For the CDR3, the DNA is TGTGCCAGCAGCCGTTTCCCCCGACAGAAGAACACTGAAGCTTTCTTT.

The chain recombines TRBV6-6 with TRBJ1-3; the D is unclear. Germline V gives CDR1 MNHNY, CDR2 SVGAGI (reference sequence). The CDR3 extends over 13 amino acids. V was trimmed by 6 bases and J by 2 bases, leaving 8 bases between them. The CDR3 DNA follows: TGTGCCAGCAGGGCCGGGGCTGGAAACACCATATATTTT. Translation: CASRAGAGNTIYF.

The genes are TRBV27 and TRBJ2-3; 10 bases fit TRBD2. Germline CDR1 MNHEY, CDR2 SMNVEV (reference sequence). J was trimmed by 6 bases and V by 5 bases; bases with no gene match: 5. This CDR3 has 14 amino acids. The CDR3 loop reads CASSLAGAWDTQYF. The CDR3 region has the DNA TGTGCCAGCAGTCTAGCGGGAGCCTGGGATACGCAGTATTTT.

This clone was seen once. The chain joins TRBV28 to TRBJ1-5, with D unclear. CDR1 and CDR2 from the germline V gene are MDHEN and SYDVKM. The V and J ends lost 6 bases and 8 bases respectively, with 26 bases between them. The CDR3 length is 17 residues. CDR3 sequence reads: CASSSGVARQRGEPQHF. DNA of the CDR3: TGTGCCAGCAGCTCCGGGGTCGCAAGGCAGAGAGGTGAGCCCCAGCATTTT.

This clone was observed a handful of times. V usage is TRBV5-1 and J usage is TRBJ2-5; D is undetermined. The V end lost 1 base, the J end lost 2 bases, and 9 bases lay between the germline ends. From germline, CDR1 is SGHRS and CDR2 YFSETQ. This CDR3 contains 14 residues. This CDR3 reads CASSLFGLQETQYF. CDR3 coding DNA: TGCGCCAGCAGCTTGTTCGGGTTGCAAGAGACCCAGTACTTC.

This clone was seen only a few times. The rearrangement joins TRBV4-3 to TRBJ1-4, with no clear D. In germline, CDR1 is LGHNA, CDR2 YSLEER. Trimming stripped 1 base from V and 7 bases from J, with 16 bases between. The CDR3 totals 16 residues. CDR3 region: CASSQVEGSGSEKLFF. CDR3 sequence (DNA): TGCGCCAGCAGCCAAGTTGAGGGAAGTGGGAGTGAAAAACTGTTTTTT.

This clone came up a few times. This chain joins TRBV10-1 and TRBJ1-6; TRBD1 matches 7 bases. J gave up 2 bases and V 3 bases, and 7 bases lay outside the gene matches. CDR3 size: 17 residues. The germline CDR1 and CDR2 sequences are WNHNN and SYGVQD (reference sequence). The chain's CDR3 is CASSDPWGQPYNSPLHF. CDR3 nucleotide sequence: TGCGCCAGCAGTGACCCCTGGGGACAGCCCTATAATTCACCCCTCCACTTT.

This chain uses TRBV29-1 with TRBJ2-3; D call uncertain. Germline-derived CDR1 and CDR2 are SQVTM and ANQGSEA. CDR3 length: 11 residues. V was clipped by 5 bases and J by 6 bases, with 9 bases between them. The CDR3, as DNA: TGCAGCGTTCGAAACTCCGATACGCAGTATTTT. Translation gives CSVRNSDTQYF.

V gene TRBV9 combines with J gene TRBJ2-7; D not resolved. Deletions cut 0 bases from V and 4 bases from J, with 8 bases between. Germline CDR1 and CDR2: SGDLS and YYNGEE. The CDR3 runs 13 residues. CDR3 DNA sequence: TGTGCCAGCAGCGTAGACGAGGCGTACGAGCAGTACTTC. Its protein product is CASSVDEAYEQYF.

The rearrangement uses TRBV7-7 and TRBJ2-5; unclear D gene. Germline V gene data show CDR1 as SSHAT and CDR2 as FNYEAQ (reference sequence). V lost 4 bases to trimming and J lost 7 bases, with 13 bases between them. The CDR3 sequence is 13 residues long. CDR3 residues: CASSSLDGGTQYF. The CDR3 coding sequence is TGTGCCAGCAGCTCTCTAGACGGTGGGACCCAGTACTTC.

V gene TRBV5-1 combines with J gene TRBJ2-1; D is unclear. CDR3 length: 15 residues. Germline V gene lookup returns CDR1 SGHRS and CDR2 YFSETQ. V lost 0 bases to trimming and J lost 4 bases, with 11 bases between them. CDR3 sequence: CASSLGPGSYNEQFF. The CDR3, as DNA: TGCGCCAGCAGCTTGGGACCGGGTTCGTACAATGAGCAGTTCTTC. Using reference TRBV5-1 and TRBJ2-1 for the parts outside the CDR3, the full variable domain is KAGVTQTPRYLIKTRGQQVTLSCSPISGHRSVSWYQQTPGQGLQFLFEYFSETQRNKGNFPGRFSGRQFSNSRSEMNVSTLELGDSALYLCASSLGPGSYNEQFFGPGTRLTVL.

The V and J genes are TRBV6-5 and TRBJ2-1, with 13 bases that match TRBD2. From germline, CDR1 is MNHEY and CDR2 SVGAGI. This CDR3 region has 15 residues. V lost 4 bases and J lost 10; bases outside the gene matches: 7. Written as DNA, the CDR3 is TGTGCCAGCAGTTCCGGGACTAGCGGGATCAGGGAGCAGTTCTTC. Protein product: CASSSGTSGIREQFF.

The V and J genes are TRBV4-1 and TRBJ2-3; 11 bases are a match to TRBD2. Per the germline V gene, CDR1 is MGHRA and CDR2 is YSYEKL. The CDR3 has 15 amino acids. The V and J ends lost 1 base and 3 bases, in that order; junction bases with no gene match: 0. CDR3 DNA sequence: TGCGCCAGCAGCCAAGGACTAGCGGGGACAGATACGCAGTATTTT. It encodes CASSQGLAGTDTQYF.

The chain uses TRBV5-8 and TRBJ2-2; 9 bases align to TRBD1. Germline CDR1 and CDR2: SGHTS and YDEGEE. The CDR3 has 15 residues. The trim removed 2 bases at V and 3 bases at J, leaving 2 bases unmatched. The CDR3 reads CASSFGTGYTGELFF. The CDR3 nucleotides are TGTGCCAGCAGCTTTGGGACAGGGTACACCGGGGAGCTGTTTTTT. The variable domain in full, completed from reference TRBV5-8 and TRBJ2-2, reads EAGVTQSPTHLIKTRGQQATLRCSPISGHTSVYWYQQALGLGLQFLLWYDEGEERNRGNFPPRFSGRQFPNYSSELNVNALELEDSALYLCASSFGTGYTGELFFGEGSRLTVL.